This is a list of T cell receptor beta chains from one sample in a study of response to subunit inactivated influenza vaccine. TCRdb re-derived calls from the RT-PCR reads in MiXCR, one entry per CDR3 protein. Among 500,000 to 700,000 distinct CDR3 sequences, around 25% were seen once, and the ten largest hold approximately 3%. This sample also appeared in a second study, on T cells expressing NK-cell markers.

The source material was CD4+ T cells sorted from PBMCs, sampled about 12 days after vaccination. The receptors originated from a man aged 50 or older who received an inactivated influenza vaccine. CDR3s include the opening cysteine and the closing phenylalanine or tryptophan. Fields, in order: clone size, D gene, V gene, J gene, CDR3 protein. A D gene is named only where the DNA matches it firmly. Expanded clones get a size class; other rows say once, few or many, or leave the size out.

clone size: few
D gene: -
V gene: TRBV29-1
J gene: TRBJ1-2
CDR3 protein: CSARQLAYGYTF

clone size: -
D gene: -
V gene: TRBV19
J gene: TRBJ1-1
CDR3 protein: CASSAYALNEAFF

clone size: few
D gene: TRBD1
V gene: TRBV9
J gene: TRBJ2-7
CDR3 protein: CASSVGTGSEQYF

clone size: many
D gene: -
V gene: TRBV6-5
J gene: TRBJ1-3
CDR3 protein: CASSYGSPGNTIYF

clone size: -
D gene: TRBD1
V gene: TRBV20-1
J gene: TRBJ2-3
CDR3 protein: CSAKWGQGTDTQYF

clone size: -
D gene: -
V gene: TRBV2
J gene: TRBJ1-3
CDR3 protein: CASWGNPRNTIYF

clone size: few
D gene: TRBD1
V gene: TRBV2
J gene: TRBJ1-3
CDR3 protein: CASSVQGANTIYF

clone size: -
D gene: -
V gene: TRBV20-1
J gene: TRBJ2-6
CDR3 protein: CSALGVSGANVLTF

clone size: few
D gene: -
V gene: TRBV6-2/TRBV6-3
J gene: TRBJ2-7
CDR3 protein: CASNRDSTYEQYF

clone size: -
D gene: -
V gene: TRBV12-3/TRBV12-4
J gene: TRBJ2-2
CDR3 protein: CASSLNLAGELFF

clone size: few
D gene: TRBD1
V gene: TRBV9
J gene: TRBJ1-4
CDR3 protein: CASSARTGQGSEKLFF

clone size: once
D gene: -
V gene: TRBV6-5
J gene: TRBJ2-7
CDR3 protein: CASSYTREGDEQYF

clone size: -
D gene: -
V gene: TRBV10-3
J gene: TRBJ2-1
CDR3 protein: CAISGRAYNEQFF

clone size: -
D gene: -
V gene: TRBV7-2
J gene: TRBJ2-5
CDR3 protein: CASSLIWAARETQYF

clone size: few
D gene: -
V gene: TRBV5-1
J gene: TRBJ2-3
CDR3 protein: CASSLWSESRATQYF

clone size: -
D gene: -
V gene: TRBV11-1
J gene: TRBJ2-7
CDR3 protein: CASSPGEGSYEQYF

clone size: -
D gene: -
V gene: TRBV5-8
J gene: TRBJ1-1
CDR3 protein: CASSPLSEAFF

clone size: many
D gene: -
V gene: TRBV7-7
J gene: TRBJ2-5
CDR3 protein: CASSMDRQETQYF

clone size: -
D gene: TRBD2
V gene: TRBV7-2
J gene: TRBJ2-1
CDR3 protein: CASSLKRGGRNEQFF

clone size: many
D gene: -
V gene: TRBV12-3/TRBV12-4
J gene: TRBJ2-3
CDR3 protein: CASSLSGGPDTQYF

clone size: -
D gene: TRBD2
V gene: TRBV2
J gene: TRBJ2-1
CDR3 protein: CTICLGASGFNYNEQFF

clone size: -
D gene: TRBD2
V gene: TRBV7-2
J gene: TRBJ2-7
CDR3 protein: CASSLALTGTNEQYF

clone size: few
D gene: -
V gene: TRBV9
J gene: TRBJ2-3
CDR3 protein: CASSVVGTSTDTQYF

clone size: once
D gene: TRBD1
V gene: TRBV7-3
J gene: TRBJ2-7
CDR3 protein: CASSQTGQHEQYF

clone size: -
D gene: TRBD1
V gene: TRBV9
J gene: TRBJ2-1
CDR3 protein: CASRPGTGGNEQFF

clone size: -
D gene: TRBD1
V gene: TRBV11-3
J gene: TRBJ2-7
CDR3 protein: CASSLDPDRAPYEQYF

clone size: -
D gene: -
V gene: TRBV29-1
J gene: TRBJ1-1
CDR3 protein: CSHLKQQGGNTEAFF

clone size: -
D gene: -
V gene: TRBV5-1
J gene: TRBJ2-3
CDR3 protein: CASSLETDFTDTQYF

clone size: -
D gene: -
V gene: TRBV28
J gene: TRBJ2-6
CDR3 protein: CASRTTSRSGANVLTF

clone size: once
D gene: -
V gene: TRBV7-2
J gene: TRBJ2-7
CDR3 protein: CASSLDSTPLEQYF

clone size: -
D gene: -
V gene: TRBV29-1
J gene: TRBJ1-5
CDR3 protein: CSVLFSSNQPQHF

clone size: -
D gene: -
V gene: TRBV7-2
J gene: TRBJ1-1
CDR3 protein: CASSRAKGTEAFF

clone size: few
D gene: TRBD2
V gene: TRBV12-3/TRBV12-4
J gene: TRBJ2-1
CDR3 protein: CASSFGPVGGRIPYNEQFF

clone size: -
D gene: -
V gene: TRBV29-1
J gene: TRBJ1-1
CDR3 protein: CSAVIIGGLGATEAFF

clone size: few
D gene: -
V gene: TRBV29-1
J gene: TRBJ2-7
CDR3 protein: CSVVAGFDEQYF

clone size: few
D gene: -
V gene: TRBV18
J gene: TRBJ1-2
CDR3 protein: CASSPPTGGYTF

clone size: few
D gene: -
V gene: TRBV7-2
J gene: TRBJ1-4
CDR3 protein: CASSLSPNLAEKLFF

clone size: -
D gene: -
V gene: TRBV12-3/TRBV12-4
J gene: TRBJ2-1
CDR3 protein: CASSPTNEQFF

clone size: few
D gene: -
V gene: TRBV29-1
J gene: TRBJ2-5
CDR3 protein: CSVEGHRGYQETQYF

clone size: few
D gene: -
V gene: TRBV7-2
J gene: TRBJ1-6
CDR3 protein: CASSSQGFSSPLHF

clone size: many
D gene: TRBD1
V gene: TRBV4-2
J gene: TRBJ2-7
CDR3 protein: CASSQGQGDYEQYF

clone size: few
D gene: -
V gene: TRBV20-1
J gene: TRBJ2-1
CDR3 protein: CSARDISDSYNEQFF

clone size: few
D gene: -
V gene: TRBV9
J gene: TRBJ2-3
CDR3 protein: CASSATPRAGEDTQYF

clone size: few
D gene: TRBD2
V gene: TRBV7-2
J gene: TRBJ2-1
CDR3 protein: CASRGLAGENEQFF

clone size: -
D gene: -
V gene: TRBV28
J gene: TRBJ2-2
CDR3 protein: CASKAALRTGELFF